This TCR beta chain stems from a study of CD8 T cells in ankylosing spondylitis. TCRdb processed the 5' RACE reads anew with MiXCR; each CDR3 protein has one entry. The table lists tens of thousands of distinct CDR3 sequences, 7.4% of them singletons, with approximately 8.5% in the top ten. V was pared by 5 bases and J by 1 base, with 8 bases between. This CDR3 is 12 amino acids long. The germline V gene encodes CDR1 DFQATT and CDR2 SNEGSKA (reference sequence). Study conclusions and caveats: A TCR beta motif made of several highly homologous variants seemed typical of ankylosing spondylitis blood. A number of the motif variants had already been described in reactive arthritis synovial fluid and blood.

This clonotype was counted at least ten times. Its antigen is as yet unknown. The source material was blood, either unsorted or a sorted T cell fraction (not recorded which). The chain has TRBV20-1 and TRBJ1-1; D gene uncertain. This receptor was obtained from a female donor with ankylosing spondylitis or in good health (not recorded which). CDR3 amino acids: CSAAWGNTEAFF. CDR3 nucleotides: TGCAGTGCTGCGTGGGGGAACACTGAAGCTTTCTTT.